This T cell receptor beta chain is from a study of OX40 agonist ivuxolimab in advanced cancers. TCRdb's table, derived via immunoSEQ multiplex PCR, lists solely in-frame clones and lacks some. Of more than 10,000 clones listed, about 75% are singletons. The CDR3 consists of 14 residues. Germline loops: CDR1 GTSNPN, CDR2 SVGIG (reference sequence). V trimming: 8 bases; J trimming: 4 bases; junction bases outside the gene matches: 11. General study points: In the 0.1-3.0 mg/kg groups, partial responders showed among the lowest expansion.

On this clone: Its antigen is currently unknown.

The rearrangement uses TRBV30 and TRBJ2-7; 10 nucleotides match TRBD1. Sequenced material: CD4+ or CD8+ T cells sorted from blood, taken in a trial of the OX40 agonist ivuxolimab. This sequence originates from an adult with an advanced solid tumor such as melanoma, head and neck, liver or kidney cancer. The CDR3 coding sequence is TGTGCCCGGTGTGGCGGGACAGGGGTGTACGAGCAGTACTTC. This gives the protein CARCGGTGVYEQYF.